This T cell receptor (beta chain) stems from a study of glioma-infiltrating T cells after dendritic cell vaccination. Study-wide results and limits: The cohort had few patients with full blood and tumor sets.

About this clone: The target antigen is unknown.

Germline V gene data show CDR1 as LNHDA and CDR2 as SQIVND (reference sequence). The CDR3 is 14 amino acids. Trimming stripped 8 bases from V and 5 bases from J, with 18 bases between. Generated by immunoSEQ multiplex PCR, the TCRdb table keeps only in-frame clones and is missing some. The table shows roughly 47,000 clones, with over 75% occurring only once. The V and J genes are TRBV19 and TRBJ1-1, with D perhaps matching TRBD1 (6 bases). The origin of this receptor is a human donor with glioblastoma. The source was blood, collected before dendritic cell vaccination. The DNA of the CDR3 is TGTGCCAGTTCTTCAGGGGCCGGGAAGACTGAAGCTTTCTTT. Translation gives CASSSGAGKTEAFF. Full variable domain (outside the CDR3, taken from reference TRBV19 and TRBJ1-1): DGGITQSPKYLFRKEGQNVTLSCEQNLNHDAMYWYRQDPGQGLRLIYYSQIVNDFQKGDIAEGYSVSREKKESFPLTVTSAQKNPTAFYLCASSSGAGKTEAFFGQGTRLTVV.